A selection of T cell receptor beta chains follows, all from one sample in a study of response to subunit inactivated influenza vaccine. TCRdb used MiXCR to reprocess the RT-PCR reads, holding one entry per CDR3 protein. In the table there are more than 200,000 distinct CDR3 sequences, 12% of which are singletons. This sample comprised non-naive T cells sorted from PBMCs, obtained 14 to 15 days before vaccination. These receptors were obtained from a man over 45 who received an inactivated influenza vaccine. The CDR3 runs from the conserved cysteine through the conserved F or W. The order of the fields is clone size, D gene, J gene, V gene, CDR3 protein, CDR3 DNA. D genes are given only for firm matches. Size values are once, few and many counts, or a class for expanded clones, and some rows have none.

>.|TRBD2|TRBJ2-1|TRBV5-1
CASSTLAETSYNEQFF
TGCGCCAGCAGCACCCTAGCGGAAACCTCCTACAATGAGCAGTTCTTC
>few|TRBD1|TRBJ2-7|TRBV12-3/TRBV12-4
CASSPSGQGYEQYF
TGTGCCAGCAGTCCCTCGGGACAGGGGTACGAGCAGTACTTC
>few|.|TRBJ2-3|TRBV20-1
CSARIARQNTDTQYF
TGCAGTGCTAGAATTGCGCGACAGAACACAGATACGCAGTATTTT
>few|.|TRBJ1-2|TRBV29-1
CSVESGFGYGYTF
TGCAGCGTTGAATCGGGGTTCGGCTATGGCTACACCTTC
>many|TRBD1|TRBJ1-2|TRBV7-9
CASSQTGTGDGYTF
TGTGCCAGCAGCCAAACCGGGACAGGGGATGGCTACACCTTC
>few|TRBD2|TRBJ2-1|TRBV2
CASSDGTSRGEQFF
TGTGCCAGCAGTGATGGGACTAGCAGAGGTGAGCAGTTCTTC
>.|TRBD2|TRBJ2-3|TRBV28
CATTPGLVPLKAGTDTQYF
TGTGCCACCACACCCGGACTAGTCCCGCTAAAGGCGGGCACAGATACGCAGTATTTT
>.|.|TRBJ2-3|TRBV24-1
CATSETGRYTQYF
TGTGCCACCAGTGAAACAGGGCGATATACGCAGTATTTT
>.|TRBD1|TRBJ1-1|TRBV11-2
CASRRTGLEAFF
TGTGCCAGCAGACGGACAGGACTTGAAGCTTTCTTT
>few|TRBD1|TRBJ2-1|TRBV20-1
CSSKRDRMFRPYNEQFF
TGCAGTTCTAAAAGGGACAGGATGTTCCGGCCCTACAATGAGCAGTTCTTC
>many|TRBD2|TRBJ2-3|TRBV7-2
CASSVAPGLAGGLPYF
TGTGCCAGCAGCGTAGCACCGGGACTAGCGGGAGGTCTCCCGTATTTT
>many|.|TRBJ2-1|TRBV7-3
CASSQTSSPNNEQFF
TGTGCCAGCAGCCAGACTTCTTCCCCTAACAATGAGCAGTTCTTC
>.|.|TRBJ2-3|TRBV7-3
CASSLAGQSTDTQYF
TGTGCCAGCAGCTTAGCCGGACAGTCCACAGATACGCAGTATTTT
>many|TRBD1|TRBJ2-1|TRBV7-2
CASSSLGQGLYNEQFF
TGTGCCAGCAGCTCCTTGGGACAGGGGCTCTACAATGAGCAGTTCTTC
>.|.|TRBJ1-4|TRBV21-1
CASSKAAVTSNEKLFF
TGTGCCAGCAGCAAAGCGGCAGTGACCAGCAATGAAAAACTGTTTTTT
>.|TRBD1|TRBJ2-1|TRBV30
CAWSVQGAGEQFF
TGTGCCTGGAGTGTACAGGGGGCCGGTGAGCAGTTCTTC
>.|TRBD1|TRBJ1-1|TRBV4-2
CASSQVWQGATEAFF
TGTGCCAGCAGCCAAGTATGGCAGGGGGCAACTGAAGCTTTCTTT
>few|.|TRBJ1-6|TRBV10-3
CAISEERLQDSPLHF
TGTGCCATCAGCGAAGAGCGGTTACAGGATTCACCCCTCCACTTT
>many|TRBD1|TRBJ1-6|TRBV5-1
CASSSQGVYSPLHF
TGCGCCAGCAGCTCACAGGGGGTCTATTCACCCCTCCACTTT
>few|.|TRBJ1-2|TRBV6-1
CASERGYLGPYGYTF
TGTGCCAGCGAACGGGGGTATCTGGGTCCCTATGGCTACACCTTC
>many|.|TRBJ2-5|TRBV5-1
CASSLARGRETQYF
TGCGCCAGCAGCTTGGCCCGCGGTCGGGAGACCCAGTACTTC
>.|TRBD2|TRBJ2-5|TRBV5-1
CASRGTRRETQYF
TGCGCCAGCAGAGGGACTAGGAGAGAGACCCAGTACTTC
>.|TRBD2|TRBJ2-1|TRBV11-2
CASSFGTSGRRLGNEQFF
TGTGCCAGCAGCTTCGGGACTAGCGGGAGAAGGCTTGGAAATGAGCAGTTCTTC
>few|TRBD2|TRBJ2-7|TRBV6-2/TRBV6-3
CASSSLGLARNYEQYF
TGTGCCAGCAGTTCACTCGGACTAGCGAGGAATTACGAGCAGTACTTC
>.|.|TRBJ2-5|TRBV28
CASSLLFASAQETQYF
TGTGCCAGCAGTTTATTATTTGCTAGCGCGCAGGAGACCCAGTACTTC
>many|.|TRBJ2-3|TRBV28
CASSLFTDTQYF
TGTGCCAGCAGTTTATTCACAGATACGCAGTATTTT
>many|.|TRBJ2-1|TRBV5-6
CASSLVMGRSYNEQFF
TGTGCCAGCAGCTTGGTAATGGGAAGATCCTACAATGAGCAGTTCTTC
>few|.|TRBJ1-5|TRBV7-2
CASSTQRGANQPQHF
TGTGCCAGCAGCACCCAGAGGGGCGCGAATCAGCCCCAGCATTTT
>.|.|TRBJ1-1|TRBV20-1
CSARDITGNTEAFF
TGCAGTGCTAGAGATATCACAGGGAACACTGAAGCTTTCTTT
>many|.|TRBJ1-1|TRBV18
CASSPPNGPTEAFF
TGTGCCAGCTCACCACCTAATGGGCCCACTGAAGCTTTCTTT
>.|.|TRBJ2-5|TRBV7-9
CASSRPETQYF
TGTGCCAGCAGCCGGCCGGAGACCCAGTACTTC
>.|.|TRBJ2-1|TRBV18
CASSPTRDEQFF
TGTGCCAGCTCACCGACTCGGGATGAGCAGTTCTTC
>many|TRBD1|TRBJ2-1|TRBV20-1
CSAKTGNAYNEQFF
TGCAGTGCCAAGACAGGGAATGCCTACAATGAGCAGTTCTTC
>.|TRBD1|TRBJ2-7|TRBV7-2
CASSFTGGAQYF
TGTGCCAGCAGCTTCACAGGGGGCGCGCAGTACTTC
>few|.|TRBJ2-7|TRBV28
CASSVRYSYEQYF
TGTGCCAGCAGTGTTCGGTATTCCTACGAGCAGTACTTC
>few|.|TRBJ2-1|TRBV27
CASSLSGTSSYNEQFF
TGTGCCAGCAGTTTATCGGGTACAAGCTCCTACAATGAGCAGTTCTTC
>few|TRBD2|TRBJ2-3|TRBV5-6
CASSYSGRAGDTQYF
TGTGCCAGCAGCTACAGCGGGAGGGCCGGAGATACGCAGTATTTT
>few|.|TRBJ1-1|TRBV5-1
CASSLDRRFTEAFF
TGCGCCAGCAGCTTGGACAGGAGATTCACTGAAGCTTTCTTT